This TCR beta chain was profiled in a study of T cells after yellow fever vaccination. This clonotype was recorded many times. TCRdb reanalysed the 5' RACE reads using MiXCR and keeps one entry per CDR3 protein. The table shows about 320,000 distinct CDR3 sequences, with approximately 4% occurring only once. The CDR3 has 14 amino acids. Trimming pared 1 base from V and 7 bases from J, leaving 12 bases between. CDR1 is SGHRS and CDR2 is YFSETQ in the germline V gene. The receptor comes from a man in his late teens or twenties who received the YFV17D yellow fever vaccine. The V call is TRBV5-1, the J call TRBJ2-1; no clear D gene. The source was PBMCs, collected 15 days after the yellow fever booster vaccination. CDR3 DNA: TGCGCCAGCAGCTTGCTCGACGGTGGTAATGAGCAGTTCTTC. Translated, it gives CASSLLDGGNEQFF.